A single sample gave rise to the 17 T cell receptor beta chains below, sequenced in a study of T cells in Graves' hyperthyroidism and ophthalmopathy. TCR beta CDR3 region amplification was performed from RNA transcripts. HTBI primers were used for first-round RT-PCR of the TCR CDR3. MiXCR, applied by TCRdb to the multiplex PCR reads, yields one record per CDR3 protein. The repertoire holds over 300,000 distinct CDR3 sequences, with roughly an eighth as singletons. The source material was blood. The receptors derive from a woman between 35 and 50 years old with Graves' ophthalmopathy.

This clonotype came up many times. The chain recombines TRBV7-8 with TRBJ1-6, with unresolved D. Trimming cost V 1 base and J 8 bases, with 6 bases left between them. The germline V gene has CDR1 SGHVS and CDR2 FQNEAQ. The CDR3 sequence is 13 residues long. The CDR3: CASSLVVDSPLHF. In DNA, the CDR3 is TGTGCCAGCAGCTTAGTTGTGGATTCACCCCTCCACTTT.

This clonotype was seen repeatedly, ten times or more. The V and J genes are TRBV24-1 and TRBJ1-5, with 7 positions matching TRBD1. This CDR3 has 12 amino acids. V gave up 9 bases and J gave up 4 bases; unmatched junction bases: 2. Germline V gene data show CDR1 as KGHDR and CDR2 as SFDVKD. The CDR3 nucleotides are TGTGCCACCCCGGGACAGAATCAGCCCCAGCATTTT. This codes for CATPGQNQPQHF.

This clonotype appeared many times. V and J are TRBV7-9 and TRBJ2-7; D ambiguous. Germline V gene data show CDR1 as SEHNR and CDR2 as FQNEAQ (reference sequence). The CDR3 covers 11 residues. The germline V and J ends were trimmed by 4 bases and 4 bases, with 5 bases remaining between them. The CDR3 coding sequence is TGTGCCAGCAGCTCCAAGTACGAGCAGTACTTC. Its protein is CASSSKYEQYF.

At least ten counts were recorded for this clonotype. This chain links TRBV7-2 with TRBJ2-7; D is tentatively TRBD1 or TRBD2 (5 bases each). This CDR3 has 14 amino acids. CDR1 is SGHTA and CDR2 is FQGNSA in the germline V gene. With 2 bases removed from V and 7 bases from J, the gap between germline ends came to 15 bases. CDR3 coding DNA: TGTGCCAGCAGCTTAAGGGACGGGCTCGTGGAGCAGTACTTC. This sequence encodes CASSLRDGLVEQYF. The full variable domain, its missing parts supplied by reference TRBV7-2 and TRBJ2-7, is GAGVSQSPSNKVTEKGKDVELRCDPISGHTALYWYRQSLGQGLEFLIYFQGNSAPDKSGLPSDRFSAERTGGSVSTLTIQRTQQEDSAVYLCASSLRDGLVEQYFGPGTRLTVT.

The J gene is TRBJ2-7, the V gene TRBV14, with 8 bases identical to TRBD2. The CDR3 sequence is 13 residues long. CDR1 SGHDN and CDR2 FVKESK come from the germline V gene. V lost 2 bases to trimming and J lost 7 bases; unmatched junction nucleotides: 4. CDR3 protein: CASSQTRLAEQYF. CDR3 in DNA: TGTGCCAGCAGCCAAACTAGACTAGCGGAGCAGTACTTC.

This clonotype appeared a few times. The V gene is TRBV27, the J gene TRBJ2-3, with TRBD2 identical over 13 bases. The V segment lost 6 bases and the J segment 5 bases; nucleotides outside the gene matches: 5. The germline V gene has CDR1 MNHEY and CDR2 SMNVEV (reference sequence). The CDR3 is made up of 15 amino acids. The CDR3, as DNA: TGTGCCAGCAGACTAGCGGGAGGGCCTATAGATACGCAGTATTTT. This translates into CASRLAGGPIDTQYF.

This clonotype was seen many times. The J gene is TRBJ1-5, the V gene TRBV6-1; TRBD1 might be the D (5 bases). With 8 bases removed from V and 0 bases from J, the gap between germline ends came to 14 bases. CDR1 and CDR2 from the germline V gene are MNHNS and SASEGT. The CDR3 has 15 amino acids. CDR3 in DNA: TGTGCCAGCGTTTGGACACCGTATAGCAATCAGCCCCAGCATTTT. The encoded protein is CASVWTPYSNQPQHF.

A note on this clonotype: In this CDR3 the conserved last residue, phenylalanine or tryptophan, is missing, so a read error is likely. The chain employs TRBV15 and TRBJ1-5; D not resolved. This CDR3 contains 14 residues. Trimming left V 5 bases short and J 0 bases short, with 8 bases between. The germline V gene encodes CDR1 LNHNV and CDR2 YYDKDF (reference sequence). CDR3 DNA: TGTGCCACCAGCCCTCGGGGTAGCAATCAGCCCCAGCATCTT. Translating gives CATSPRGSNQPQHL.

Ten or more counts support this clonotype. The rearrangement uses TRBV30 and TRBJ1-2; D is undetermined. The germline CDR1 and CDR2 sequences are GTSNPN and SVGIG (reference sequence). The V end lost 1 base, the J end lost 8 bases, and 8 bases lay between the germline ends. The CDR3 length is 11 residues. The DNA for the CDR3 is TGTGCCTGGAGTGCTATCGGGGGCTACACCTTC. Encoded protein: CAWSAIGGYTF.

This clonotype was counted a few times. The J gene is TRBJ2-7, the V gene TRBV7-9; TRBD1 aligns across 12 bases. The CDR3 totals 15 residues. V lost 7 bases, J lost 7 bases, and 11 bases stayed unmatched. Germline V lookup: CDR1 SEHNR, CDR2 FQNEAQ (reference sequence). For the CDR3, the DNA is TGTGCCAGCACCTACACCGGGACAGGGGGCAGTGAGCAGTACTTC. The encoded protein is CASTYTGTGGSEQYF.

In its sample, this clonotype was seen many times. This chain uses TRBV6-1 with TRBJ2-7; 10 bases are a match to TRBD2. The CDR3 extends over 13 amino acids. V shed 7 bases, J shed 4 bases, and the junction held 4 bases outside the gene matches. Looked up from germline, CDR1 is MNHNS and CDR2 is SASEGT. The CDR3 DNA reads TGTGCCAGCACGGCTAGCGGGGGTTACGAGCAGTACTTC. Translated: CASTASGGYEQYF.

The V call is TRBV5-1, the J call TRBJ2-5, with 7 nucleotides matching TRBD1. Losses at the gene ends were 3 bases for V and 2 bases for J; bases not matched to a gene: 7. The CDR3 runs to 15 residues. The germline V gene has CDR1 SGHRS and CDR2 YFSETQ. CDR3 protein: CASSWRGTEQETQYF. In DNA form, the CDR3 reads TGCGCCAGCAGCTGGAGAGGGACAGAGCAAGAGACCCAGTACTTC.

This clonotype was detected many times. This rearrangement joins TRBV7-2 to TRBJ2-1; D not resolved. Germline V CDR1 and CDR2: SGHTA, FQGNSA. This CDR3 region has 15 residues. V was cut by 4 bases and J by 0 bases, with 10 bases left in between. CDR3 sequence (DNA): TGTGCCAGCAGCTCGGACGGAAGCTCCTACAATGAGCAGTTCTTC. Translation gives CASSSDGSSYNEQFF.

This clonotype was observed many times. The gene calls are TRBV7-9 and TRBJ2-7; TRBD1 matches 10 bases. The V and J ends lost 5 bases and 8 bases, in that order; junction bases with no gene match: 15. Germline V gives CDR1 SEHNR, CDR2 FQNEAQ (reference sequence). This CDR3 is 16 amino acids long. CDR3 sequence reads: CASSLTPGQGFGKQYF. The CDR3, as DNA: TGTGCCAGCAGCCTCACCCCGGGACAGGGGTTTGGTAAGCAGTACTTC.

Many counts were recorded for this clonotype. The rearrangement links TRBV27 to TRBJ2-1; 8 bases match TRBD1. V lost 3 bases, J lost 2 bases, and 3 bases stayed unmatched. Germline-derived CDR1 and CDR2 are MNHEY and SMNVEV (reference sequence). This CDR3 has 15 residues. The CDR3 nucleotides are TGTGCCAGCAGTTTGACAGGGGTACCCTACAATGAGCAGTTCTTC. It encodes CASSLTGVPYNEQFF.

This clonotype has ten or more counts. V is TRBV20-1 and J is TRBJ2-7; 8 nucleotides match TRBD2. The germline CDR1 and CDR2 sequences are DFQATT and SNEGSKA (reference sequence). The CDR3 extends over 14 amino acids. V shed 3 bases, J shed 0 bases, and the junction held 4 bases outside the gene matches. CDR3 sequence: CSARSAGASYEQYF. The CDR3 nucleotides are TGCAGTGCTAGGTCAGCGGGGGCCTCCTACGAGCAGTACTTC.

The rearrangement links TRBV12-3 or TRBV12-4 to TRBJ1-2, with D unresolved. The CDR3 is made up of 15 amino acids. Trimming shortened V by 4 bases and J by 1 base, and 13 bases separated the two germline ends. CDR3 DNA sequence: TGTGCCAGCAGTTCCCTCTCACACAGTAACTATGGCTACACCTTC. Its protein product is CASSSLSHSNYGYTF.